This T cell receptor beta chain was profiled in a study of cytotoxic CD8 clonotypes in ibrutinib-treated CLL. TCRdb's table, derived via immunoSEQ multiplex PCR, lists solely in-frame clones and lacks some. The sample lists 120,000 to 150,000 clones, 70% to 80% occurring once. V lost 0 bases, J lost 4 bases, and 7 bases stayed unmatched. The CDR3 runs to 15 residues. Germline CDR1 is SGHRS and CDR2 is YFSETQ. The sequence was collected from a human donor with chronic lymphocytic leukemia. Sequenced here: PBMCs, sampled after 12 months of ibrutinib treatment. V is TRBV5-1 and J is TRBJ2-7, with 7 bases that match TRBD1. The CDR3, as DNA: TGCGCCAGCAGCTTGGAGGGACAGAGACTTTACGAGCAGTACTTC. Translated, it gives CASSLEGQRLYEQYF. Complete variable domain (other parts from reference TRBV5-1 and TRBJ2-7): KAGVTQTPRYLIKTRGQQVTLSCSPISGHRSVSWYQQTPGQGLQFLFEYFSETQRNKGNFPGRFSGRQFSNSRSEMNVSTLELGDSALYLCASSLEGQRLYEQYFGPGTRLTVT.